This T cell receptor (beta chain) was captured by sequencing in a study of blood T cell repertoires in COVID-19. Study-level information: Some COVID-19 samples were acute and others convalescent; all came from the United States, Italy and Spain. Sample material is recorded as cDNA or gDNA derived from T cells, B-cell-depleted T cells, or PBMCs.

This clone was seen just once. Germline loops: CDR1 SEHNR, CDR2 FQNEAQ (reference sequence). V lost 6 bases, J lost 2 bases, and 7 bases stayed unmatched. CDR3 size: 16 residues. Generated by immunoSEQ multiplex PCR, the TCRdb table keeps only in-frame clones and is missing some. The table has 55,000 to 70,000 clones, around 87% seen once; the top ten hold approximately 11%. This TCR was recovered from a woman between 18 and 29 years old with acute or convalescent COVID-19. This chain uses TRBV7-9 with TRBJ2-3; TRBD2 matches at 11 bases. Material for sequencing was peripheral blood. CDR3 sequence: CASRHGTSGTTDTQYF. CDR3 DNA sequence: TGTGCCAGCAGGCACGGGACTAGCGGAACCACAGATACGCAGTATTTT.